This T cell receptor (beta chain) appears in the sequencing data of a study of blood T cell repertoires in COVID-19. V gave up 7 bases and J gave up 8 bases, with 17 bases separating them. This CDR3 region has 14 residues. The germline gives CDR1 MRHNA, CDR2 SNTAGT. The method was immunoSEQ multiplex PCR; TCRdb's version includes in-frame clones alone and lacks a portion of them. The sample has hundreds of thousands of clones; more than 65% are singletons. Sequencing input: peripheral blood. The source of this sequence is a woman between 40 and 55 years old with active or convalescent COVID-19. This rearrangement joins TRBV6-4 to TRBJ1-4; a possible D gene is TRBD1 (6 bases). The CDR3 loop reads CASIRSGECEKLFF. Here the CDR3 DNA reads TGTGCCAGCATAAGATCAGGGGAGTGCGAAAAACTGTTTTTT.